This T cell receptor beta chain was identified during a study of cytomegalovirus exposure and HLA in healthy donors. This clone was recorded a few times. What it binds is not known. PCR primers comprised 60 Vbeta and 13 Jbeta primers. The assay was immunoSEQ multiplex PCR, and TCRdb's table has in-frame clones only and misses some. There are 150,000 to 200,000 clones in the sample; over 60% occur only once, and more than 12% lies in the top ten. Nominal health characterized the donors when sampled, though unrecorded immune exposures were likely. Points from the study as a whole: Evidence from a later analysis indicated that most CMV-associated TCR beta chains looked HLA-restricted.

CDR1 is KGHSH, CDR2 LQKENI, per germline. The CDR3 length is 16 residues. Trimming shortened V by 0 bases and J by 7 bases, and 15 bases separated the two germline ends. The source material was PBMCs. The chain employs TRBV18 and TRBJ1-4, with a possible D match to TRBD1 (5 bases). This TCR was recovered from a man aged 45-65 years in good health and CMV-seropositive. DNA of the CDR3: TGTGCCAGCTCACCACCGGAGCGGGGGTCGGGTGAAAAACTGTTTTTT. Protein sequence: CASSPPERGSGEKLFF.